The 8 T cell receptor beta chains below were found in one sample sequenced in a study of early T cells in non-severe SARS-CoV-2 infection. TCRdb itself ran the 5' RACE reads through MiXCR, one entry per CDR3 protein. Of just under 65,000 distinct CDR3 sequences in the sample, around 5.7% were seen once. The sequenced sample was whole blood, obtained at baseline. These receptor sequences come from an adult who was a healthcare worker with PCR-confirmed SARS-CoV-2 infection or an uninfected control (not recorded which).

In this sample, this clonotype turned up a few times. The rearrangement uses TRBV5-1 and TRBJ2-5; 7 nucleotides match TRBD2. This CDR3 has 14 residues. Looked up from germline, CDR1 is SGHRS and CDR2 is YFSETQ. J was trimmed by 5 bases and V by 4 bases; bases with no gene match: 8. The CDR3 is CASSPGLSGETQYF. CDR3 nucleotide sequence: TGCGCCAGCAGCCCGGGACTATCAGGGGAGACCCAGTACTTC. Full variable domain (missing parts from reference TRBV5-1 and TRBJ2-5): KAGVTQTPRYLIKTRGQQVTLSCSPISGHRSVSWYQQTPGQGLQFLFEYFSETQRNKGNFPGRFSGRQFSNSRSEMNVSTLELGDSALYLCASSPGLSGETQYFGPGTRLLVL.

The chain has TRBV20-1 and TRBJ2-2; TRBD1 agrees at 7 bases. The CDR3 sequence is 15 residues long. After removal of 2 bases from V and 5 bases from J, the junction contained 8 bases not matched to a gene. Germline V gene sequence: CDR1 DFQATT, CDR2 SNEGSKA (reference sequence). CDR3 sequence: CSARSTGTLTGELFF. The CDR3 bases are TGCAGTGCTAGATCGACAGGGACGCTTACCGGGGAGCTGTTTTTT.

The chain recombines TRBV5-1 with TRBJ1-2; D is possibly TRBD1 (5 bases). The ends were cut back, 4 bases at V and 8 bases at J, with 12 bases in the middle. The length of the CDR3 is 12 residues. Looked up from germline, CDR1 is SGHRS and CDR2 is YFSETQ. Written as DNA, the CDR3 is TGCGCCAGCAGCACGGGACTCCCAGGCTACACCTTC. Translation: CASSTGLPGYTF.

This clonotype turned up a few times. The J gene is TRBJ1-6, the V gene TRBV5-1; D possibly corresponds to TRBD1 (5 bases). Germline loops: CDR1 SGHRS, CDR2 YFSETQ. With 5 bases removed from V and 14 bases from J, the gap between germline ends came to 20 bases. The CDR3 is made up of 14 amino acids. In DNA, the CDR3 is TGCGCCAGCAGTCCCGGGACGGACTTTTGGGCCCTCCACTTT. Its protein is CASSPGTDFWALHF.

This clonotype was seen ten or more times. V gene TRBV19 combines with J gene TRBJ2-3; D may be TRBD1 (5 bases). CDR1 LNHDA and CDR2 SQIVND come from the germline V gene (reference sequence). V lost 5 bases and J lost 1, with 7 bases in between. The CDR3 covers 13 residues. The CDR3 here is CASSDRGTDTQYF. The CDR3 coding sequence is TGTGCCAGTAGTGACAGAGGCACAGATACGCAGTATTTT. Full variable domain (outside the CDR3, taken from reference TRBV19 and TRBJ2-3): DGGITQSPKYLFRKEGQNVTLSCEQNLNHDAMYWYRQDPGQGLRLIYYSQIVNDFQKGDIAEGYSVSREKKESFPLTVTSAQKNPTAFYLCASSDRGTDTQYFGPGTRLTVL.

The J gene is TRBJ2-6, the V gene TRBV7-8; perhaps TRBD2 as D (6 bases). V lost 0 bases and J 0 bases, leaving 6 bases between the germline ends. The CDR3 sequence is 16 residues long. The germline V gene encodes CDR1 SGHVS and CDR2 FQNEAQ. CDR3 loop: CASSLAGGSGANVLTF. The CDR3 DNA reads TGTGCCAGCAGCTTAGCGGGAGGCTCTGGGGCCAACGTCCTGACTTTC. Looking up the rest from reference TRBV7-8 and TRBJ2-6 gives the full variable domain: GAGVSQSPRYKVAKRGQDVALRCDPISGHVSLFWYQQALGQGPEFLTYFQNEAQLDKSGLPSDRFFAERPEGSVSTLKIQRTQQEDSAVYLCASSLAGGSGANVLTFGAGSRLTVL.

This chain connects TRBV5-1 to TRBJ2-7; 11 positions match TRBD1. The V gene's germline CDR1 is SGHRS and CDR2 YFSETQ. The CDR3 runs to 13 residues. V was clipped by 4 bases and J by 8 bases; unmatched bases: 5. This CDR3 reads CASSGMDRGQQYF. Written as DNA, the CDR3 is TGCGCCAGCAGCGGGATGGACAGGGGGCAGCAGTACTTC. Supplemented by reference TRBV5-1 and TRBJ2-7, the full variable domain reads KAGVTQTPRYLIKTRGQQVTLSCSPISGHRSVSWYQQTPGQGLQFLFEYFSETQRNKGNFPGRFSGRQFSNSRSEMNVSTLELGDSALYLCASSGMDRGQQYFGPGTRLTVT.

This chain links TRBV28 with TRBJ2-1, with 7 bases lining up with TRBD2. This CDR3 is 16 amino acids long. The germline V gene has CDR1 MDHEN and CDR2 SYDVKM. V shed 1 base and J 4 bases; nucleotides not matched to a gene: 7. The CDR3 protein is CASSLSGGRRYNEQFF. In DNA, the CDR3 is TGTGCCAGCAGTTTATCGGGCGGGAGACGGTACAATGAGCAGTTCTTC.